These T cell receptor beta chains were read from a single sample in a study of blood T cell repertoires in COVID-19. Data came from immunoSEQ multiplex PCR; TCRdb stores just in-frame clones and leaves some out. The sample shows around 100,000 clones, 80% to 90% of them seen only once. Sequences were obtained from peripheral blood. These receptors came from a man aged 40-50 years with acute or convalescent COVID-19. Each CDR3 is given with its conserved first and last residue. D genes are given only for firm matches. Not every row has a clone size; where given, it reads once, few, many or a size class.

v_call,d_call,j_call,clone_size,cdr3_nt,cdr3_aa
TRBV4-1,TRBD2,TRBJ2-7,NA,TGCGCCAGCAGCCAAGGGGGACTAGCGGCCCTCTCCTACGAGCAGTACTTC,CASSQGGLAALSYEQYF
TRBV2,NA,TRBJ2-1,once,TGTGCCAGCAGCATACAGGGATTCTCTTTGAACAATGAGCAGTTCTTC,CASSIQGFSLNNEQFF
TRBV11-2,TRBD2,TRBJ2-7,NA,TGTGCCAGCAGCTTAGTGGTGGGGGAGGGCATCCTCCACGAGCAGTACTTC,CASSLVVGEGILHEQYF
TRBV19,NA,TRBJ2-1,NA,TGTGCCAGTAGTATTGGCGGGGTAGGTATTGAGCAGTTCTTC,CASSIGGVGIEQFF
TRBV6-5,TRBD2,TRBJ2-2,NA,TGTGCCAGCAGTTATTCTAGCGGGATTACCGGGGAGCTGTTTTTT,CASSYSSGITGELFF
TRBV18,NA,TRBJ2-7,NA,TGTGCCAGCTCACCAGGGGCTCCCTACGAGCAGTACTTC,CASSPGAPYEQYF
TRBV7-9,NA,TRBJ1-2,NA,TGTGCCAGCAGCCTTGACAGTCTCTATGGCTACACCTTC,CASSLDSLYGYTF
TRBV29-1,TRBD2,TRBJ2-3,NA,TGCAGCGCCCTGGGAGGACTAGCGGGAAGCACAGATACGCAGTATTTT,CSALGGLAGSTDTQYF
TRBV4-3,NA,TRBJ1-1,NA,TGCGCCAGCAGCCAAGGGGCCACCCACACTGAAGCTTTCTTT,CASSQGATHTEAFF
TRBV30,TRBD2,TRBJ2-3,NA,TGTGCCTGGACTAGCGGCACTAGCACAGATACGCAGTATTTT,CAWTSGTSTDTQYF
TRBV4-3,NA,TRBJ1-2,NA,TGCGCCAGCAGCCAAGAAAACAGCTATGGCTACACCTTC,CASSQENSYGYTF
TRBV12-3/TRBV12-4,NA,TRBJ2-7,NA,TGTGCCAGCAGTTTTTTTAGCGAGCAGTACTTC,CASSFFSEQYF
TRBV24-1,TRBD1,TRBJ1-5,NA,TGTGCCACCAGCAGGGGGGACCTATATAGCAATCAGCCCCAGCATTTT,CATSRGDLYSNQPQHF
TRBV7-6,NA,TRBJ2-1,NA,TGTGCCAGCAGCTTAGTAGGGGCAGGGTACTCCTACAATGAGCAGTTCTTC,CASSLVGAGYSYNEQFF
TRBV24-1,NA,TRBJ1-4,NA,TGTGCCACCAGTGATTTGTCGGACACAAAACTGTTTTTT,CATSDLSDTKLFF
TRBV9,TRBD2,TRBJ2-3,NA,TGTGCCAGCAGCGTAGGAGATAGCGGGGGGGGGAGGACAGATACGCAGTATTTT,CASSVGDSGGGRTDTQYF
TRBV10-1,NA,TRBJ2-2,NA,TGCGCCAGCAGTGACCCACTAGCTGGGGCCGGGGAGCTGTTTTTT,CASSDPLAGAGELFF
TRBV7-3,TRBD2,TRBJ2-2,NA,TGTGCCAGCAGCCCAACTCGGACTAGGCGAAACACCGGGGAGCTGTTTTTT,CASSPTRTRRNTGELFF
TRBV19,NA,TRBJ1-5,NA,TGTGCCAGTAGTATCCCGGGGGGAAATCAGCCCCAGCATTTT,CASSIPGGNQPQHF
TRBV13,NA,TRBJ1-3,NA,TGTGCCAGCAGCTTATCCATCGGAAACACCATATATTTT,CASSLSIGNTIYF
TRBV19,NA,TRBJ1-1,NA,TGTGCCAGTAGTATAGATTACGGTGAAGCTTTCTTT,CASSIDYGEAFF
TRBV5-8,TRBD2,TRBJ2-3,NA,TGTGCCAGCAGCTTAGCGGGGGACCGCACAGATACGCAGTATTTT,CASSLAGDRTDTQYF
TRBV7-2,NA,TRBJ1-3,NA,TGTGCCAGCAGCTTAGGAGGGGGACACTCTGGAAACACCATATATTTT,CASSLGGGHSGNTIYF
TRBV4-1,NA,TRBJ2-3,NA,TGCGCCAGCAGTGGGGGCGCGGGTACGCAGTATTTT,CASSGGAGTQYF
TRBV10-3,NA,TRBJ2-2,NA,TGTGCCATCAGTGAAGGTGGGGGGAGTTCCGGGGAGCTGTTTTTT,CAISEGGGSSGELFF
TRBV9,NA,TRBJ2-5,NA,TGTGCCAGCAGCGAGGGCCAGGAGGGGACCCAGTACTTC,CASSEGQEGTQYF
TRBV10-3,NA,TRBJ2-3,NA,TGTGCCATGTCTCCGGGGAACCACACAGATACGCAGTATTTT,CAMSPGNHTDTQYF
TRBV24-1,TRBD2,TRBJ2-7,NA,TGTGCCACCAGTGACGCTATAGCGGGGGAGGTCGAGCAGTACTTC,CATSDAIAGEVEQYF
TRBV6-5,NA,TRBJ1-4,NA,TGTGCCAGCAGTTTACAGGGTGAAAAACTGTTTTTT,CASSLQGEKLFF
TRBV27,TRBD2,TRBJ2-5,NA,TGTGCCAGCAGTGCCGGGACTAGCGGGGGGGAGACCCAGTACTTC,CASSAGTSGGETQYF
TRBV5-1,NA,TRBJ1-1,NA,TGCGCCAGCAGCTTGAGAGACAGCCGGAACACTGAAGCTTTCTTT,CASSLRDSRNTEAFF
TRBV24-1,NA,TRBJ1-1,NA,TGTGCCACCATTAACAGGGAGGGGACTGAAGCTTTCTTT,CATINREGTEAFF
TRBV7-2,NA,TRBJ2-1,NA,TGTGCCAGCAGCTTAGACCTCCTAGCTGAGCAGTTCTTC,CASSLDLLAEQFF
TRBV5-1,NA,TRBJ2-5,once,TGCGCCAGCAGCTTGGCCGGGGGAGAGACCCAGTACTTC,CASSLAGGETQYF
TRBV29-1,NA,TRBJ2-3,NA,TGCAGCGCCAGGGAGGAGAACACAGATACGCAGTATTTT,CSAREENTDTQYF
TRBV7-2,TRBD2,TRBJ2-7,NA,TGTGCCAGCAGCTTCCTAGCGGGGGGGCCCCCACTCGAGCAGTACTTC,CASSFLAGGPPLEQYF
TRBV7-8,TRBD1,TRBJ1-5,NA,TGTGCCAGCAGCTTAGAAAGGGACAGGGGATTGGGTCGAAGCAATCAGCCCCAGCATTTT,CASSLERDRGLGRSNQPQHF
TRBV9,NA,TRBJ2-1,NA,TGTGCCAGCAGCCCAGACTCGAGCTCCTACAATGAGCAGTTCTTC,CASSPDSSSYNEQFF
TRBV5-6,NA,TRBJ2-5,NA,TGTGCCAGCAGCTCCTTAATGGCCACAGGGACCCAGTACTTC,CASSSLMATGTQYF
TRBV21-1,NA,TRBJ2-7,NA,TGTGCCAGCAGCAAAGGACGGGGAACAACCTACGAGCAGTACTTC,CASSKGRGTTYEQYF
TRBV18,NA,TRBJ2-7,NA,TGTGCCAGCTCACCTACTCAGGGGTCCGACGAGCAGTACTTC,CASSPTQGSDEQYF
TRBV14,NA,TRBJ1-6,NA,TGTGCCAGCAGCCACCCCCTTAATTCACCCCTCCACTTT,CASSHPLNSPLHF
TRBV7-9,TRBD1,TRBJ2-1,NA,TGTGCCAGCAGCTTAATCGACAGGGGACATGAGCAGTTCTTC,CASSLIDRGHEQFF
TRBV30,NA,TRBJ1-5,NA,TGTGCCTGGAATAGGGGGTACAATCAGCCCCAGCATTTT,CAWNRGYNQPQHF
TRBV7-9,TRBD1,TRBJ1-2,once,TGTGCCAGCAGCAACGTGGTTGGCAGGGGGGCGGCCGGCTACACCTTC,CASSNVVGRGAAGYTF
TRBV6-5,TRBD1,TRBJ1-4,NA,TGTGCCAGCAGTTACTTCGGAGGGGGCGGTGAAAAACTGTTTTTT,CASSYFGGGGEKLFF
TRBV5-4,TRBD1,TRBJ1-2,NA,TGTGCCAGCAGCCTGACAGGGGCACTACTAGCTAACTATGGCTACACCTTC,CASSLTGALLANYGYTF
TRBV2,NA,TRBJ1-5,NA,TGTGCCAGCAGTGAAGCCACAGGGCTTAGGGATCAGCCCCAGCATTTT,CASSEATGLRDQPQHF
TRBV29-1,NA,TRBJ2-5,NA,TGCAGCGTTGGGGGATTAGGGGTCCAAGAGACCCAGTACTTC,CSVGGLGVQETQYF
TRBV30,TRBD2,TRBJ2-3,NA,TGTGCCTGGAGCACTAGCGGGGGGGCAGATACGCAGTATTTT,CAWSTSGGADTQYF
TRBV5-1,TRBD2,TRBJ2-7,NA,TGCGCCAGCAGCTTGGGGTTAGCGGGGGAAGGCTACGAGCAGTACTTC,CASSLGLAGEGYEQYF
TRBV24-1,NA,TRBJ2-7,NA,TGTGCCACCAGTGATTTGACGGACGAGCAGTACTTC,CATSDLTDEQYF